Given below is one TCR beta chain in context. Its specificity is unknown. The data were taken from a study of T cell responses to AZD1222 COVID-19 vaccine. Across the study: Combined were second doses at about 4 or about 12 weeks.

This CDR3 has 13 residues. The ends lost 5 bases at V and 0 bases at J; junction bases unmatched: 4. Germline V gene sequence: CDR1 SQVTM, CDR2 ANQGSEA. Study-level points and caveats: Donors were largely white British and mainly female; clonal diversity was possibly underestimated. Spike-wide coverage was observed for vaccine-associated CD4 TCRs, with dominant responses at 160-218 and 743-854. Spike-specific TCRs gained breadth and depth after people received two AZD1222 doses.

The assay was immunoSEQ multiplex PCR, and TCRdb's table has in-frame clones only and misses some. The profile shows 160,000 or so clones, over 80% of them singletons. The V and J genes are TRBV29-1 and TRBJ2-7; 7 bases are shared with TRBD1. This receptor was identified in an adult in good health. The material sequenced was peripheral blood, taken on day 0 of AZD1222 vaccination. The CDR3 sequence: CSVRGTASYEQYF. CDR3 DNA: TGCAGCGTTCGTGGGACAGCCTCCTACGAGCAGTACTTC.